This passage covers 13 T cell receptor beta chains from one sample sequenced in a study of T-cell reconstitution after alpha-beta-depleted transplantation in children. A library of TCRbeta sequences, prepared with unique molecular identifiers, was generated. TCRdb itself ran the PCR reads through MiXCR, one entry per CDR3 protein. This sample yields hundreds of thousands of distinct CDR3 sequences, of which 10% to 15% are seen a single time; around 2.2% belongs to the top ten. The sample consisted of PBMCs, mostly from graft donor cells, taken 360 days after TCRalphabeta/CD19-depleted stem cell transplant. These receptors all come from a male patient younger than 18 who had a stem cell transplant for acute myeloid leukemia, so the T cells may come from the graft donor.

J is TRBJ2-1 and V is TRBV7-2; unclear D gene. CDR3 size: 16 residues. Germline V gene data show CDR1 as SGHTA and CDR2 as FQGNSA. V lost 0 bases and J 0 bases, leaving 9 bases between the germline ends. CDR3 loop: CASSLAVLISYNEQFF. The CDR3 DNA reads as TGTGCCAGCAGCTTAGCGGTATTAATCTCCTACAATGAGCAGTTCTTC.

This chain connects TRBV7-2 to TRBJ2-3; D gene unclear. This CDR3 comprises 14 residues. V lost 1 base and J lost 6, with 11 bases in between. Germline CDR1 reads SGHTA; CDR2 reads FQGNSA. CDR3: CASSLGGRMDTQYF. The CDR3 DNA reads as TGTGCCAGCAGCTTAGGTGGGCGAATGGATACGCAGTATTTT.

The sample holds many counts of this clonotype. The V gene is TRBV12-3 or TRBV12-4, the J gene TRBJ2-2; no reliable D call. V gave up 8 bases and J gave up 5 bases, with 9 bases separating them. CDR3 length equals 12 residues. The CDR3 sequence: CASSKWTGELFF. CDR3 sequence (DNA): TGTGCCAGCTCCAAGTGGACCGGGGAGCTGTTTTTT.

The rearrangement joins TRBV20-1 to TRBJ2-1, with D maybe TRBD2 (6 bases). This CDR3 is built from 16 residues. The ends were cut back, 1 base at V and 0 bases at J, with 13 bases in the middle. Looked up from germline, CDR1 is DFQATT and CDR2 is SNEGSKA (reference sequence). The CDR3 protein is CSARGIGSVSYNEQFF. Written as DNA, the CDR3 is TGCAGTGCTAGAGGGATCGGGAGTGTCTCCTACAATGAGCAGTTCTTC.

In its sample, this clonotype was seen many times. The chain employs TRBV29-1 and TRBJ2-1; D uncertain. The CDR3 extends over 12 amino acids. The ends were cut back, 7 bases at V and 2 bases at J, with 9 bases in the middle. The germline V gene encodes CDR1 SQVTM and CDR2 ANQGSEA. CDR3 in amino acids: CSGGGTYNEQFF. CDR3 in DNA: TGCAGCGGAGGCGGAACCTACAATGAGCAGTTCTTC.

The chain links TRBV7-9 to TRBJ1-5; D not certain. Trimming left V 5 bases short and J 5 bases short, with 10 bases between. The CDR3 spans 13 residues. CDR1 is SEHNR and CDR2 is FQNEAQ in the germline V gene (reference sequence). Written as DNA, the CDR3 is TGTGCCAGCAGCCCCCAGCCCGATCAGCCCCAGCATTTT. This codes for CASSPQPDQPQHF. Using reference TRBV7-9 and TRBJ1-5 for the parts outside the CDR3, the full variable domain is DTGVSQNPRHKITKRGQNVTFRCDPISEHNRLYWYRQTLGQGPEFLTYFQNEAQLEKSRLLSDRFSAERPKGSFSTLEIQRTEQGDSAMYLCASSPQPDQPQHFGDGTRLSIL.

This clonotype was seen ten or more times. The CDR3, as DNA: TGTGCCAGCAGCTTAAGGGAGTACGAGCAGTACTTC. Amino acid sequence: CASSLREYEQYF. The genes are TRBV7-6 and TRBJ2-7, with D perhaps matching TRBD2 (5 bases). The CDR3 sequence is 12 residues long. Trimming pared 2 bases from V and 4 bases from J, leaving 6 bases between. In germline, CDR1 is SGHVS, CDR2 FNYEAQ.

The chain joins TRBV27 to TRBJ2-4, with D perhaps matching TRBD2 (5 bases). The germline V gene encodes CDR1 MNHEY and CDR2 SMNVEV (reference sequence). The ends were cut back, 5 bases at V and 0 bases at J, with 11 bases in the middle. The length of the CDR3 is 15 residues. The CDR3 loop reads CASSPPAVAKNIQYF. For the CDR3, the DNA is TGTGCCAGCAGTCCCCCAGCGGTAGCCAAAAACATTCAGTACTTC.

DNA of the CDR3: TGTGCCAGCAGTTGGGTGACAGGGGACGGATATAATTCACCCCTCCACTTT. Translating gives CASSWVTGDGYNSPLHF. The genes are TRBV6-5 and TRBJ1-6; TRBD1 matches 8 bases. The CDR3 sequence is 17 residues long. From germline, CDR1 is MNHEY and CDR2 SVGAGI. Unmatched junction bases numbered 9, after V lost 4 bases and J lost 4 bases.

The genes are TRBV7-9 and TRBJ2-7; 10 positions match TRBD2. V was clipped by 0 bases and J by 5 bases; unmatched bases: 7. The CDR3 covers 16 residues. Germline CDR1 SEHNR, CDR2 FQNEAQ (reference sequence). The CDR3 region has the DNA TGTGCCAGCAGCTTAGCACCTAGCGGGGGCGGTGACGAGCAGTACTTC. This gives the protein CASSLAPSGGGDEQYF.

The table lists this clonotype with a few counts. The chain uses TRBV14 and TRBJ2-2, with D perhaps matching TRBD1 or TRBD2 (5 bases each). Trimming pared 3 bases from V and 2 bases from J, leaving 19 bases between. The CDR3 extends over 18 amino acids. CDR1 is SGHDN, CDR2 FVKESK, per germline. In nucleotides, the CDR3 is TGTGCCAGCAGCCAGACGCTAGGGACGGCCGTTAACACCGGGGAGCTGTTTTTT. Translating gives CASSQTLGTAVNTGELFF.

This clonotype was detected only a few times. The chain couples TRBV27 to TRBJ2-1; D perhaps matches TRBD2 (7 bases). CDR1 and CDR2 (germline): MNHEY, SMNVEV (reference sequence). The CDR3 contains 13 residues. Between the trimmed V and J ends, which lost 0 bases and 12 bases, there was a span of 12 bases. The CDR3 coding sequence is TGTGCCAGCAGTTTATCGGGGGGGCTGTTGCAGTTCTTC. This sequence encodes CASSLSGGLLQFF.

The table lists this clonotype with many counts. V is TRBV27 and J is TRBJ2-7; possible D gene TRBD1, 6 bases. The CDR3 runs to 15 residues. In germline, CDR1 is MNHEY, CDR2 SMNVEV (reference sequence). Trimming shortened V by 3 bases and J by 3 bases, and 15 bases separated the two germline ends. CDR3 amino acids: CASSFQDSRDYEQYF. The CDR3 bases are TGTGCCAGCAGTTTCCAGGACAGTAGGGACTACGAGCAGTACTTC.